A selection of T cell receptor beta chains follows, all from one sample in a study of regulatory T cells in long-lasting Graves disease. TCRdb ran MiXCR on the multiplex PCR reads and lists one entry per CDR3 protein. The repertoire has hundreds of thousands of distinct CDR3 sequences, 13% of them found once; the top ten carry more than 8.5%. This sample was also put to use in a study of T cells in Graves' hyperthyroidism and ophthalmopathy.

Sequences were derived from peripheral blood mononuclear cells (PBMCs), sampled at new diagnosis, from a patient treated with antithyroid drugs. The receptors originated from a man aged 25-45 years with Graves disease. Each CDR3 is given with its conserved first and last residue. A D gene is named only where the DNA matches it firmly. Expanded clones get a size class; other rows say once, few or many, or leave the size out.

size	J	V	D	DNA	CDR3
many	TRBJ1-2	TRBV5-1	TRBD1	TGCGCCAGCAGCCCCGGACAGGGTCTGTGGGGCTACACCTTC	CASSPGQGLWGYTF
many	TRBJ2-6	TRBV7-9	.	TGTGCCAGCAGCTTAGCGGCAACTGGGGCCAACGTCCTGACTTTC	CASSLAATGANVLTF
many	TRBJ2-3	TRBV29-1	TRBD2	TGCAGCGTTGGAGCGACTAGCGGGAGAGCAACAGATACGCAGTATTTT	CSVGATSGRATDTQYF
many	TRBJ2-3	TRBV5-1	.	TGCGCCAGCAGCTTGGACACCTATACGCAGTATTTT	CASSLDTYTQYF
many	TRBJ2-7	TRBV5-1	.	TGCGCCAGCAGCTCTCTGGAGGGCTACGAGCAGTACTTC	CASSSLEGYEQYF
few	TRBJ2-7	TRBV28	.	TGTGCCAGCAGGCTGGGGGAGGCCTCCTACGAGCAGTACTTC	CASRLGEASYEQYF
.	TRBJ2-5	TRBV5-1	TRBD2	TGCGCCAGCAACCGCGGGACTAGGGGGCAAGAGACCCAGTACTTC	CASNRGTRGQETQYF
.	TRBJ2-5	TRBV12-5	TRBD2	TGTGCTAGTGGTTTGGATAGGACTAGCGGGAGGGCCCGGGAGACCCAGTACTTC	CASGLDRTSGRARETQYF
many	TRBJ2-1	TRBV12-3/TRBV12-4	TRBD2	TGTGCCAGCAGCATCTTAGCGGGGCTCAACAATGAGCAGTTCTTC	CASSILAGLNNEQFF
many	TRBJ2-7	TRBV20-1	.	TGCAGTGCTAGCCAGACTTGGAATATCTACGAGCAGTACTTC	CSASQTWNIYEQYF
many	TRBJ2-2	TRBV29-1	.	TGCAGCGTTGAAGTGCAATCCGGGACTAACACCGGGGAGCTGTTTTTT	CSVEVQSGTNTGELFF
many	TRBJ1-6	TRBV2	.	TGTGCCAGCAGTGACTCAGCATCACCCCTCCACTTT	CASSDSASPLHF
.	TRBJ2-7	TRBV5-6	.	TGTGCCAGTCAGGCGGGCCCTGAGCAGTACTTC	CASQAGPEQYF
many	TRBJ2-7	TRBV27	TRBD2	TGTGCCGCCCGGGGGGGTTTCAACGAGCAGTACTTC	CAARGGFNEQYF
many	TRBJ1-5	TRBV2	TRBD1	TGTGCCAGCAGTGGAGGGACAGGGGGTGACAATCAGCCCCAGCATTTT	CASSGGTGGDNQPQHF
many	TRBJ2-1	TRBV29-1	TRBD2	TGCAGCGTTGAAGACCCTAGCGGCCCCAGGGATGAGCAGTTCTTC	CSVEDPSGPRDEQFF
.	TRBJ1-4	TRBV19	.	TGTGCCAGTAGTAAACAGGGTAGGAGGGAAAAACTGTTTTTT	CASSKQGRREKLFF
many	TRBJ2-2	TRBV10-3	TRBD2	TGTGCCATCACCCAGACTAGCGGGCTAGGCGCGAACACCGGGGAGCTGTTTTTT	CAITQTSGLGANTGELFF
many	TRBJ1-2	TRBV29-1	.	TGCAGCGCCCAAGTCGGGGCGCAGTATGGCTACACCTTC	CSAQVGAQYGYTF
many	TRBJ2-7	TRBV20-1	TRBD1	TGCAGTGCTAGAGAGGACAGGGGGCTGTACGAGCAGTACTTC	CSAREDRGLYEQYF
many	TRBJ2-7	TRBV10-3	.	TGTGCCATCAGTGAGTCTTGGATCCGCTCCTACGAGCAGTACTTC	CAISESWIRSYEQYF
many	TRBJ2-5	TRBV7-2	.	TGTGCCAGCAGCTTAGCTGGGCCTGGCGAGACCCAGTACTTC	CASSLAGPGETQYF
many	TRBJ2-1	TRBV5-8	TRBD2	TGTGCCAGCAGTCGTAGCGGGGGATACAATGAGCAGTTCTTC	CASSRSGGYNEQFF
.	TRBJ2-2	TRBV5-1	TRBD1	TGCGCCAGCAGCTTGGAAGATCAGGGGGCGACCGGGGAGCTGTTTTTT	CASSLEDQGATGELFF
many	TRBJ2-5	TRBV6-9	TRBD2	TGTGCCAGCAGTTACTATAGCGGAGGGGAGGGGACCCAGTACTTC	CASSYYSGGEGTQYF
many	TRBJ1-1	TRBV12-3/TRBV12-4	TRBD1	TGTGCCAGCAGTGGGCTCAGGGGGCGCGTCACTGAAGCTTTCTTT	CASSGLRGRVTEAFF
many	TRBJ2-5	TRBV6-2/TRBV6-3	TRBD1	TGTGCCAGCAGTGAACAGGGGGCCGGGGAGACCCAGTACTTC	CASSEQGAGETQYF
many	TRBJ2-5	TRBV12-5	.	TGTGCTAGTGGCAAAGGGACTTCGCAAGAGACCCAGTACTTC	CASGKGTSQETQYF
many	TRBJ1-2	TRBV27	.	TGTGCCAGCAGGGGTAGGGGATACAGTGGCTACACCTTC	CASRGRGYSGYTF
many	TRBJ1-1	TRBV11-1	TRBD1	TGTGCCAGCAGCTTGGACAGGGGTATGAACACTGAAGCTTTCTTT	CASSLDRGMNTEAFF
many	TRBJ1-2	TRBV5-1	.	TGCGCCAGCAGCTTGGTGGGGTCGGTTACCTCCTATGGCTACACCTTC	CASSLVGSVTSYGYTF
many	TRBJ2-1	TRBV10-3	TRBD2	TGTGCCATCAGTGATAGCGGGAAAAACGCTTTTAAGCAGTTCTTC	CAISDSGKNAFKQFF
many	TRBJ2-1	TRBV2	TRBD2	TGTGCCAGCAGTCATAGCGGGAGGGATTCGACGCAGTTCTTC	CASSHSGRDSTQFF
many	TRBJ1-2	TRBV12-3/TRBV12-4	.	TGTGCCAGCAGTCCTGGGCCGAGCAACTATGGCTACACCTTC	CASSPGPSNYGYTF
few	TRBJ2-5	TRBV5-6	.	TGTGCCAGCAGCTTTCCGACAGACCAAGAGACCCAGTACTTC	CASSFPTDQETQYF
few	TRBJ2-7	TRBV18	.	TGTGCCAGCTCGCCACAGGAAACCTACGAGCAGTACTTC	CASSPQETYEQYF
few	TRBJ1-6	TRBV2	.	TGTGCCAGCAGTGAGGCCAGTGGTAATTCACCCCTCCACTTT	CASSEASGNSPLHF
few	TRBJ2-7	TRBV20-1	TRBD1	TGCAGTGCCTTAGTCCGGGACAGGGCTTCCTACGAGCAGTACTTC	CSALVRDRASYEQYF
many	TRBJ2-3	TRBV5-1	TRBD2	TGCGCCAGCAGCTTGGCCCCTAGCGGGAGTCAATCAGATACGCAGTATTTT	CASSLAPSGSQSDTQYF
many	TRBJ2-1	TRBV2	TRBD2	TGTGCCAGCAGAGCGGGAGGGAAATACAATGAGCAGTTCTTC	CASRAGGKYNEQFF
.	TRBJ2-1	TRBV7-9	.	TGTGCCAGCAGCTTAACCGAGTCTAGGGACAATGAGCAGTTCTTC	CASSLTESRDNEQFF
many	TRBJ2-5	TRBV2	.	TGTGCCAGCAGTGGACGGACAGGGCGGGAGGAGACCCAGTACTTC	CASSGRTGREETQYF
.	TRBJ2-1	TRBV30	TRBD2	TGTGCCTGGGCAGCGGGGACCTACAATGAGCAGTTCTTC	CAWAAGTYNEQFF
few	TRBJ2-7	TRBV29-1	TRBD1	TGCAGCGTACAGGGGGCAAGGTACGAGCAGTACTTC	CSVQGARYEQYF
.	TRBJ1-1	TRBV5-5	.	TGTGCCAGCATCATGTCGGCATCCACTGAAGCTTTCTTT	CASIMSASTEAFF
.	TRBJ2-7	TRBV15	.	TGTGCCACCAGCAGAGATTGGGGGAGGTTAGGCGAGCAGTACTTC	CATSRDWGRLGEQYF
many	TRBJ1-4	TRBV2	.	TGTGCCAGCATAGGACAGACTAATGAAAAACTGTTTTTT	CASIGQTNEKLFF
.	TRBJ1-5	TRBV30	.	TGTGCCTGGAGTGCGGATGGCAGGAATCAGCCCCAGCATTTT	CAWSADGRNQPQHF
many	TRBJ1-2	TRBV24-1	.	TGTGCCACCAGTGACTGGGTTTCGGACAGCTTGAGCTATGGCTACACCTTC	CATSDWVSDSLSYGYTF
many	TRBJ2-1	TRBV9	TRBD1	TGTGCCAGCAGCACGCCGGGACAGGGATACAATGAGCAGTTCTTC	CASSTPGQGYNEQFF
.	TRBJ2-1	TRBV20-1	.	TGCAGTGCTAGCACAGCCTTTCGCTCCTACAATGAGCAGTTCTTC	CSASTAFRSYNEQFF
many	TRBJ1-2	TRBV2	.	TGTGCCAGCAGTGGACATAACTATGGCTACACCTTC	CASSGHNYGYTF
many	TRBJ2-7	TRBV20-1	TRBD2	TGCAGTGCTAGTGGCGGGAGAAGCTACGAGCAGTACTTC	CSASGGRSYEQYF